The rows below give T cell receptor beta chains drawn from one sample of a study of blood T cell repertoires in COVID-19. The table came from immunoSEQ multiplex PCR; TCRdb's copy has only in-frame clones and leaves some out. The sample includes 150,000 or so clones, about 92% of them seen just once. Specimen: peripheral blood. The origin of the receptors is a woman aged 55-69 years with COVID-19, enrolled during active disease. Each CDR3 is given with its conserved first and last residue. D genes are given only for firm matches. Clone size is given for some rows only: seen once, a few or many times, or a class if the clone is expanded.

V gene,J gene,clone size,D gene,CDR3 DNA,CDR3 protein
TRBV7-8,TRBJ2-1,.,.,TGTGCCAGCAGCTTGGTGGGGGGTCGGGAGCAGTTCTTC,CASSLVGGREQFF
TRBV6-1,TRBJ1-2,once,.,TGTGCCAGCAGTGAACGGGGGGCTTGGGGCTACACCTTC,CASSERGAWGYTF
TRBV5-4,TRBJ1-3,.,.,TGTGCCAGCAGCTCGGGACTGGTCTCTGGAAACACCATATATTTT,CASSSGLVSGNTIYF
TRBV6-4,TRBJ1-5,.,TRBD1,TGTGCCAGCAGTGACTCGAGGGCGAACAGGGGCGATCAGCCCCAGCATTTT,CASSDSRANRGDQPQHF
TRBV5-6,TRBJ1-5,.,.,TGTGCCAGCAGCACCGGGGAGGGCCAGAATCAGCCCCAGCATTTT,CASSTGEGQNQPQHF
TRBV29-1,TRBJ2-1,.,TRBD2,TGCAGCGCCGGGACTAGCGGGGGGGCGACCTACAATGAGCAGTTCTTC,CSAGTSGGATYNEQFF
TRBV28,TRBJ2-7,.,.,TGTGCCAGCAGTTTACAACCGGGACTTCGCTCCTACGAGCAGTACTTC,CASSLQPGLRSYEQYF
TRBV19,TRBJ1-5,.,.,TGTGCCAGTAGTTGGCAGGGGCAGCCCCAGCATTTT,CASSWQGQPQHF
TRBV11-2,TRBJ1-3,once,TRBD1,TGTGCCAGCAGCTGGGGACAGGGGTCCGGAAACACCATATATTTT,CASSWGQGSGNTIYF
TRBV19,TRBJ1-1,once,TRBD1,TGTGCCAGTAGTTTCGGACAGGGGAGCACTGAAGCTTTCTTT,CASSFGQGSTEAFF
TRBV3-1/TRBV3-2,TRBJ2-6,.,TRBD1,TGTGCCAGCAGCCAGCTAGACAGGGGCTATGGTGGGGCCAACGTCCTGACTTTC,CASSQLDRGYGGANVLTF
TRBV19,TRBJ1-1,.,TRBD1,TGTGCCAGTAGGCGAGGACAGGGAGACATGAACACTGAAGCTTTCTTT,CASRRGQGDMNTEAFF
TRBV7-9,TRBJ1-6,.,.,TGTGCCAGCAGTCCCCTCGGCGGTTATAATTCACCCCTCCACTTT,CASSPLGGYNSPLHF
TRBV9,TRBJ1-3,.,.,TGTGCCAGCAGCGTGGAACATCGGGGTAACACCATATATTTT,CASSVEHRGNTIYF
TRBV18,TRBJ1-1,.,.,TGTGCCAGCTCACCGCCGGGTATGACTGAAGCTTTCTTT,CASSPPGMTEAFF
TRBV6-1,TRBJ1-1,.,.,TGTGCCAGCAGTGAAGCCCCGACAGCGGAAGCTTTCTTT,CASSEAPTAEAFF
TRBV9,TRBJ2-5,.,.,TGTGCCAGCAGCGTAGCCAGCCAAGAGACCCAGTACTTC,CASSVASQETQYF
TRBV5-1,TRBJ1-6,.,.,TGCGCCAGCAGCTCAAGGACAGCAGAAGGGACCCTCCACTTT,CASSSRTAEGTLHF
TRBV5-5,TRBJ1-5,.,.,TGTGCCAGCAGCTCGGCTTTTACAGGCCCTCAGCCCCAGCATTTT,CASSSAFTGPQPQHF
TRBV4-3,TRBJ2-5,.,TRBD1,TGCGCCAGCGAGAGACAGGGATTACAAGAGACCCAGTACTTC,CASERQGLQETQYF
TRBV4-3,TRBJ2-7,.,.,TGCGCCAGCAGCCAAGATCTGGGCAGAACCTACGAGCAGTACTTC,CASSQDLGRTYEQYF
TRBV5-8,TRBJ2-7,many,.,TGTGCCAGCAGCTTTGGTGGGGGCCCCGGCTACGAGCAGTACTTC,CASSFGGGPGYEQYF
TRBV27,TRBJ1-5,.,TRBD1,TGTGCCAGCGGACCCGGGACAGCGGGGGGACAGCCCCAGCATTTT,CASGPGTAGGQPQHF
TRBV5-4,TRBJ1-1,.,.,TGTGCCAGCAGCGGTCAGCGGCGTAGGAACACTGAAGCTTTCTTT,CASSGQRRRNTEAFF
TRBV11-2,TRBJ1-3,.,TRBD1,TGTGCCATTTCGACAGGGTCCGGAAACACCATATATTTT,CAISTGSGNTIYF
TRBV29-1,TRBJ2-1,.,TRBD2,TGCAGCGTTGAAGGCGGGGGAGAGGAATACAATGAGCAGTTCTTC,CSVEGGGEEYNEQFF
TRBV20-1,TRBJ2-1,few,.,TGCAGTGCTAGTTTTCGGAATGAGCAGTTCTTC,CSASFRNEQFF
TRBV7-2,TRBJ2-7,.,.,TGTGCCAGCAGCAACCAGCCTCTAGTTCCCGGGTACGAGCAGTACTTC,CASSNQPLVPGYEQYF
TRBV19,TRBJ1-6,.,.,TGTGCCAGTAGTATGGGAGGGAACTCCTATAATTCACCCCTCCACTTT,CASSMGGNSYNSPLHF
TRBV19,TRBJ2-7,.,.,TGTGCCAGTAGTATAGCAGGGAACTCCTACGAGCAGTACTTC,CASSIAGNSYEQYF
TRBV19,TRBJ2-1,.,TRBD2,TGTGCCAGTAGTCCGTATAGCGGGGGGGCCGACGAGCAGTTCTTC,CASSPYSGGADEQFF
TRBV18,TRBJ1-2,.,TRBD1,TGTGCCAGCTCACCATCGAGGGACAGGGGGTTAAGGGGCTACACCTTC,CASSPSRDRGLRGYTF
TRBV5-1,TRBJ1-1,.,TRBD1,TGCGCCAGCAGCTTGACAGGGGGGCCGACCACTGAAGCTTTCTTT,CASSLTGGPTTEAFF
TRBV4-2,TRBJ1-5,.,TRBD1,TGTGCCAGCAGCCAACGACAGGGGTTGGATCAGCCCCAGCATTTT,CASSQRQGLDQPQHF
TRBV15,TRBJ2-7,few,TRBD1,TGTGCCACCAGAGGGACAGGGTCCTACGAGCAGTACTTC,CATRGTGSYEQYF
TRBV6-5,TRBJ2-7,.,.,TGTGCCAGCAGCCACTCCCCCCACGAGCAGTACTTC,CASSHSPHEQYF
TRBV7-9,TRBJ1-1,once,.,TGTGCCAGCAGCTCAGGGGTTGACACTGAAGCTTTCTTT,CASSSGVDTEAFF
TRBV7-2,TRBJ2-1,.,TRBD2,TGTGCCAGCAGCTTAGCACCCCTACTACGGCGGGGGTTTCACAATGAGCAGTTCTTC,CASSLAPLLRRGFHNEQFF
TRBV6-2/TRBV6-3,TRBJ1-1,.,TRBD1,TGTGCCAGCAGTTGGGACAGGAGGTTCCCGAGGAACACTGAAGCTTTCTTT,CASSWDRRFPRNTEAFF
TRBV23-1,TRBJ1-1,.,.,TGCGCCCCCATTGGAGGCACTGAAGCTTTCTTT,CAPIGGTEAFF
TRBV27,TRBJ1-5,.,TRBD1,TGTGCCAGCAGTGAGACAGGGGGAGCTGTGCAGCCCCAGCATTTT,CASSETGGAVQPQHF